This T cell receptor beta chain was captured in a study of lymphopenia after photon versus proton radiotherapy. As regards this clone: What it binds is unknown.

TCRdb's table, derived via immunoSEQ multiplex PCR, lists solely in-frame clones and lacks some. The sample gives about 25,000 clones, around 90% of which show up once; 15% to 20% is in the top ten. General study points: A bigger post-nadir fall in TCR diversity correlated inversely with survival time in deceased patients. Oligoclonal CD8+ Temra expansion after nadir drove photon patients' diversity drop. Authors raise, but do not show, better survival with proton therapy. Relative stability marked proton patients; photon patients lost diversity and naive cells.

The source was peripheral blood, collected from a patient treated with photon-based radiotherapy. This TCR came from a man between 50 and 59 years old with gastric cancer.

The CDR3 DNA sequence: TGTGCCTGGAGGCGGACAGGGCCTAATGAAAAACTGTTTTTT. This gives the protein CAWRRTGPNEKLFF. The chain uses TRBV30 and TRBJ1-4, with 8 bases that match TRBD1. Germline V lookup: CDR1 GTSNPN, CDR2 SVGIG (reference sequence). The junction had 3 bases not matched to a gene; V was cut back by 3 bases and J by 3 bases. The CDR3 totals 14 residues.